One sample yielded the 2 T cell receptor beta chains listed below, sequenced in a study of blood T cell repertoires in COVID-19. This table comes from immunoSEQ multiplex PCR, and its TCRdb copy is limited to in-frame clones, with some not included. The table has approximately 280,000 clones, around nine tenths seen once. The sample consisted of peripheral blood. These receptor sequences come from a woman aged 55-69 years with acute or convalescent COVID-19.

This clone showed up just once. This CDR3 is CSVGSQGARNEQYF. The CDR3 DNA reads as TGCAGCGTAGGCTCACAGGGGGCTCGAAACGAGCAGTACTTC. V gene TRBV29-1 combines with J gene TRBJ2-7; TRBD1 aligns across 9 bases. CDR3 size: 14 residues. Losses at the gene ends were 6 bases for V and 5 bases for J; bases not matched to a gene: 11. Germline V CDR1 and CDR2: SQVTM, ANQGSEA.

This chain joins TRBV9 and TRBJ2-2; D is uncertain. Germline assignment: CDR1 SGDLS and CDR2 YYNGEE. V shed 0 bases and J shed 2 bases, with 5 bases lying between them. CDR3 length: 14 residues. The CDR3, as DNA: TGTGCCAGCAGCGTAGTTGTAAACACCGGGGAGCTGTTTTTT. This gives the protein CASSVVVNTGELFF.